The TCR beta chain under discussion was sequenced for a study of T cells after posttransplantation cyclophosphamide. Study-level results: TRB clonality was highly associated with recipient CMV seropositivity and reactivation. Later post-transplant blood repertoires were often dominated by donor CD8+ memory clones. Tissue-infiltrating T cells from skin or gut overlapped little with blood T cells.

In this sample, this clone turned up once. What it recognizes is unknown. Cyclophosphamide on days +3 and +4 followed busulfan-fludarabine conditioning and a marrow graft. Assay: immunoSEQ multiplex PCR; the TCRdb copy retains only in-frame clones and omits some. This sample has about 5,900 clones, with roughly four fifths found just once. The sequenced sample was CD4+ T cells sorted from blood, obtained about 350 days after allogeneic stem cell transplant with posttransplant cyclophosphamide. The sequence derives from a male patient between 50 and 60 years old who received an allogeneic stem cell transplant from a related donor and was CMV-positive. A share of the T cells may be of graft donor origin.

The CDR3: CASSPQGLGTGELFF. The CDR3 bases are TGTGCCAGCAGCCCACAGGGGCTGGGCACCGGGGAGCTGTTTTTT. The chain is built from TRBV11-3 and TRBJ2-2; the match to TRBD1 covers 7 bases. Germline V gives CDR1 SGHNT, CDR2 YENEEA. Trimming cost V 5 bases and J 4 bases; bases outside gene matches: 7. The CDR3 has 15 amino acids. The whole variable domain, filled in from reference TRBV11-3 and TRBJ2-2, reads EAGVVQSPRYKIIEKKQPVAFWCNPISGHNTLYWYLQNLGQGPELLIRYENEEAVDDSQLPKDRFSAERLKGVDSTLKIQPAELGDSAVYLCASSPQGLGTGELFFGEGSRLTVL.